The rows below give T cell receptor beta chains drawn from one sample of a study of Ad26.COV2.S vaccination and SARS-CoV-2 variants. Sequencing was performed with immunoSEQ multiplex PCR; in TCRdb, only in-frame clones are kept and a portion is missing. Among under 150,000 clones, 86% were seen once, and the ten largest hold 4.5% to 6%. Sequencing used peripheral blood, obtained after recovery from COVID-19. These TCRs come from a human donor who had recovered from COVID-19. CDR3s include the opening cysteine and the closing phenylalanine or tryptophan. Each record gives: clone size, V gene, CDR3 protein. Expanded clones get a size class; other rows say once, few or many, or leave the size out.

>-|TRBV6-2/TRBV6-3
CASSWSGNQPQHF
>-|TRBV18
CASSEGQGATDTQYF
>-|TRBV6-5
CASSYDGMNTEAFF
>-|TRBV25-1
CASSTAVGLDEQFF
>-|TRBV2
CASSDRALQPQHF
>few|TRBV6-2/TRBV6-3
CASTPSEGVPSGYGYTF
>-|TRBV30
CAWSVSREGWGTDTQYF
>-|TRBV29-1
CSVRGLQTYEQYF
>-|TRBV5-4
CASSFQGARGEQYF
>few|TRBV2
CAFLPAWNTEAFF
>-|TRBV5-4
CASSFEPGINEKLFF
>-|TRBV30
CAWSVTGVSDTQYF
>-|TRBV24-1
CATSDPGTGGYEQYF